A few counts support the clone carrying this T cell receptor beta chain. This specimen comes from a study of blood T cell repertoires in COVID-19. At the level of the study: PBMCs, B-cell-depleted T cells, or T cells were the source of the cDNA or gDNA that made up the material.

Germline assignment: CDR1 LNHDA and CDR2 SQIVND (reference sequence). The ends were cut back, 3 bases at V and 6 bases at J, with 17 bases in the middle. The CDR3 spans 16 residues. Assay used: immunoSEQ multiplex PCR; TCRdb lists only in-frame clones, some missing. The table lists 90,000 to 130,000 clones, roughly four fifths of them singletons, with 15% to 20% in the top ten. The chain couples TRBV19 to TRBJ2-2; TRBD1 might be the D (6 bases). This receptor was identified in a woman in her fifties or sixties with acute or convalescent COVID-19. Material: peripheral blood. DNA of the CDR3: TGTGCCAGTAGTATTTATGGACAGAATAGCCCCGGGGAGCTGTTTTTT. It is translated as CASSIYGQNSPGELFF.